These 5 T cell receptor beta chains share one sample of origin, sequenced in a study of OX40 agonist ivuxolimab in advanced cancers. Clones were read by immunoSEQ multiplex PCR, and TCRdb kept only the in-frame ones, dropping some. The sample yields about 140,000 clones, just over 90% seen once. This sample comprised CD4+ or CD8+ T cells sorted from blood, obtained in a trial of the OX40 agonist ivuxolimab. These TCRs come from an adult with an advanced solid tumor such as melanoma, head and neck, liver or kidney cancer.

The V gene is TRBV15, the J gene TRBJ1-2, with D maybe TRBD1 (5 bases). Germline V gene lookup returns CDR1 LNHNV and CDR2 YYDKDF (reference sequence). This CDR3 is built from 15 residues. V lost 4 bases and J lost 5, with 17 bases in between. The CDR3 region has the DNA TGTGCCACCAGCACTTCCGGGGGAGGAGGTTATGGCTACACCTTC. This sequence encodes CATSTSGGGGYGYTF.

The V and J genes are TRBV7-2 and TRBJ2-1; D unresolved. Trimming took off 5 bases at V and 5 bases at J, with 19 bases between the two ends. CDR3 size: 16 residues. Germline values: CDR1 SGHTA, CDR2 FQGNSA. The CDR3 region has the DNA TGTGCCAGCAGCCCTCCCGAGGCTCAGGTAAACAATGAGCAGTTCTTC. This sequence encodes CASSPPEAQVNNEQFF.

This chain uses TRBV19 with TRBJ2-5; D might be TRBD2 (6 bases). Between the trimmed V and J ends, which lost 3 bases and 5 bases, there was a span of 16 bases. The length of the CDR3 is 15 residues. In germline, CDR1 is LNHDA, CDR2 SQIVND (reference sequence). The CDR3 coding sequence is TGTGCCAGTAGTATCTCCGGGACTGCGGGGGAGACCCAGTACTTC. Translated, it gives CASSISGTAGETQYF. Variable domain in full (rest from reference TRBV19 and TRBJ2-5): DGGITQSPKYLFRKEGQNVTLSCEQNLNHDAMYWYRQDPGQGLRLIYYSQIVNDFQKGDIAEGYSVSREKKESFPLTVTSAQKNPTAFYLCASSISGTAGETQYFGPGTRLLVL.

The chain recombines TRBV5-6 with TRBJ2-7; D is possibly TRBD1 (6 bases). Germline V gene data show CDR1 as SGHDT and CDR2 as YYEEEE. The germline V and J ends were trimmed by 6 bases and 3 bases, with 25 bases remaining between them. CDR3 length: 17 residues. In nucleotides, the CDR3 is TGTGCCAGCAATCTACGATTGGCAGGGGACGGCGGCTACGAGCAGTACTTC. This encodes CASNLRLAGDGGYEQYF.

The chain is built from TRBV15 and TRBJ1-5; D is ambiguous. The V gene's germline CDR1 is LNHNV and CDR2 YYDKDF (reference sequence). The CDR3 runs to 14 residues. V was shortened by 8 bases and J by 0 bases, with 11 bases between the two germline ends. The CDR3: CATRKHYSNQPQHF. In DNA form, the CDR3 reads TGTGCCACCCGAAAGCATTATAGCAATCAGCCCCAGCATTTT.